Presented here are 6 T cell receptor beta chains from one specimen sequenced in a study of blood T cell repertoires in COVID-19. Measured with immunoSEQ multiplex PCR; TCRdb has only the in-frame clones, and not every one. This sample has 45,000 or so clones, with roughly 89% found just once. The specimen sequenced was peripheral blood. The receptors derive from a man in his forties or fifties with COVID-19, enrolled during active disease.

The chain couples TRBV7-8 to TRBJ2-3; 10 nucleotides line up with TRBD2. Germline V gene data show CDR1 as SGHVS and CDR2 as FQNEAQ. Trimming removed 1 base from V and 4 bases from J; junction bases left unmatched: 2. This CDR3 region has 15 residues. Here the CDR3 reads CASSLVAGGADTQYF. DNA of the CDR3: TGTGCCAGCAGCTTAGTAGCGGGGGGTGCAGATACGCAGTATTTT.

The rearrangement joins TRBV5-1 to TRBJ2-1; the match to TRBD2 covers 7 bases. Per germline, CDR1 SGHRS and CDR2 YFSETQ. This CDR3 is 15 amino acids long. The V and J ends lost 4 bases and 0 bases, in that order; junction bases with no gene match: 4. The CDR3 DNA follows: TGCGCCAGCAGCCTCGGGGGGAACTCCTACAATGAGCAGTTCTTC. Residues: CASSLGGNSYNEQFF.

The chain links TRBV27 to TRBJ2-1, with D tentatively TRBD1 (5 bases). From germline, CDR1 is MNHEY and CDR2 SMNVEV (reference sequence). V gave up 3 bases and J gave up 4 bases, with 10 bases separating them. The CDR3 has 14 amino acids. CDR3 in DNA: TGTGCCAGCAGTTTTAATCAGGGTTACAATGAGCAGTTCTTC. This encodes CASSFNQGYNEQFF.

The CDR3 DNA is TGTGCCAGCAGCTTAGTCGGTAGCACAGGAGCAGATACGCAGTATTTT. Protein product: CASSLVGSTGADTQYF. The rearrangement joins TRBV11-1 to TRBJ2-3; TRBD1 might be the D (5 bases). V was trimmed by 1 base and J by 4 bases, leaving 15 bases between them. This CDR3 spans 16 amino acids. The germline CDR1 and CDR2 sequences are SGHAT and FQDESV (reference sequence).

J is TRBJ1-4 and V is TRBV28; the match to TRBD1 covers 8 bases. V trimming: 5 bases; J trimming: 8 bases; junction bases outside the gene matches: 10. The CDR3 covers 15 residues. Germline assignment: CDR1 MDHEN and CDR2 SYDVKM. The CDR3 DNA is TGTGCCAGCAGTAAGCCAACAGGGGGTAACGAAAAACTGTTTTTT. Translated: CASSKPTGGNEKLFF.

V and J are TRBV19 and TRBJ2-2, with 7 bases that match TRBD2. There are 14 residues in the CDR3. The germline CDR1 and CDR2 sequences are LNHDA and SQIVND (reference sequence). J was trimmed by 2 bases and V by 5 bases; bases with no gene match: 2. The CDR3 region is CASSPGLNTGELFF. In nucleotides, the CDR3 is TGTGCCAGTAGTCCGGGACTAAACACCGGGGAGCTGTTTTTT. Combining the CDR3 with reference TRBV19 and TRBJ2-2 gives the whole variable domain DGGITQSPKYLFRKEGQNVTLSCEQNLNHDAMYWYRQDPGQGLRLIYYSQIVNDFQKGDIAEGYSVSREKKESFPLTVTSAQKNPTAFYLCASSPGLNTGELFFGEGSRLTVL.